These 4 T cell receptor beta chains originate from one sample sequenced in a study of shared clonotypes between healthy human individuals. Sequenced by immunoSEQ multiplex PCR; TCRdb stores in-frame clones only, minus some. The sample has millions of clones, around 90% seen once. The sample comprised naive CD4+ T cells sorted from blood. Documented subset: CD45RA+ positively selected. Receptors were obtained from a young man in good health.

The chain joins TRBV7-8 to TRBJ2-5, with unresolved D. The V end lost 0 bases, the J end lost 5 bases, and 13 bases lay between the germline ends. This CDR3 region has 15 residues. Germline V gene sequence: CDR1 SGHVS, CDR2 FQNEAQ. The CDR3 nucleotides read TGTGCCAGCAGCTTAGCGCCAATAGTCCCCGAGACCCAGTACTTC. This sequence encodes CASSLAPIVPETQYF.

V usage is TRBV5-1 and J usage is TRBJ2-1, with 11 nucleotides matching TRBD2. V trimming: 0 bases; J trimming: 7 bases; junction bases outside the gene matches: 9. The germline V gene encodes CDR1 SGHRS and CDR2 YFSETQ. The CDR3 covers 17 residues. The CDR3 sequence: CASSLVLTSGSGNEQFF. The CDR3 region has the DNA TGCGCCAGCAGCTTGGTCCTAACTAGCGGGAGCGGGAATGAGCAGTTCTTC.

V usage is TRBV6-1 and J usage is TRBJ2-7; the D gene is possibly TRBD1 (6 bases). Germline V CDR1 and CDR2: MNHNS, SASEGT. There are 14 residues in the CDR3. V lost 3 bases, J lost 1 base, and 10 bases lay in between. This chain's CDR3 is CASSEQGISYEQYF. CDR3 coding DNA: TGTGCCAGCAGTGAGCAGGGGATTTCCTACGAGCAGTACTTC.

The gene calls are TRBV9 and TRBJ1-1, with D hard to call. The V end was cut by 0 bases, the J end by 4 bases, with 10 bases between. The germline V gene has CDR1 SGDLS and CDR2 YYNGEE. The CDR3 has 14 residues. CDR3 region: CASSVGAEGTEAFF. The CDR3 DNA follows: TGTGCCAGCAGCGTAGGAGCCGAGGGCACTGAAGCTTTCTTT.